This T cell receptor (beta chain) originates from a study of patients and donors after allogeneic stem cell transplantation. TCRdb reprocessed the RT-PCR reads via MiXCR and lists one record per CDR3 protein. Of roughly 200,000 distinct CDR3 sequences listed, 38% are singletons. This CDR3 region has 17 residues. Trimming removed 6 bases at V and 0 bases at J, with 19 bases between. Germline V gene data show CDR1 as SGHRS and CDR2 as YFSETQ. The V and J genes are TRBV5-1 and TRBJ1-3; weak D call: TRBD1 (6 bases). This sequence was found in a human donor who was either an allogeneic HSCT recipient or a stem cell or donor lymphocyte infusion donor (not recorded which). It is not recorded whose cells these are; they may come from a transplant donor. The material sequenced was blood, either unsorted or a sorted T cell fraction (not recorded which). CDR3 DNA sequence: TGCGCCAGCACACTAGGACGGGGGCCCGGCTCTGGAAACACCATATATTTT. Amino acids: CASTLGRGPGSGNTIYF.